The clone carrying this T cell receptor beta chain was seen once. This entry belongs to a study of blood T cell repertoires in COVID-19. Across the study: The analysed material was cDNA or gDNA that came from T cells, B-cell-depleted T cells, or PBMCs.

In the source study's methods: Cell counts per sample came from amplifying reference gene primers. Clones were read by immunoSEQ multiplex PCR, and TCRdb kept only the in-frame ones, dropping some. V and J calls plus clone size are reproduced from that table; the DNA served to infer D and trimming. The sample has under 250,000 clones, approximately 80% seen once. The study recruited people aged roughly 18 to 95 years across approximately 24 US areas. Input material: PBMCs or T cells enriched from blood (not recorded which). This receptor was obtained from a man aged 30 to 39 with acute COVID-19.

For the CDR3, the DNA is TGTGCCAGCAGTTCTGATAGAACAGGTTGGGGTGAAAAACTGTTTTTT. It yields the protein CASSSDRTGWGEKLFF. The J gene is TRBJ1-4, the V gene TRBV27, with a tentative D call TRBD1 (5 bases). The CDR3 consists of 16 residues. The germline CDR1 and CDR2 sequences are MNHEY and SMNVEV (reference sequence). V lost 4 bases and J 7 bases, leaving 19 bases between the germline ends.